This is a list of T cell receptor beta chains from one sample in a study of cytomegalovirus exposure and HLA in healthy donors. Libraries were prepared by immunoSEQ multiplex PCR; TCRdb keeps only in-frame clonotypes and omits some of them. The repertoire holds 120,000 or so clones, with roughly 86% as singletons. Sequenced material: PBMCs. These receptors all stem from a man between 18 and 29 years old in good health and CMV-seronegative. Each CDR3 is given with its conserved first and last residue. The D gene is left open where the match is weak. A clone size is listed for some rows: how often the clone was seen (once, few, many), or a class if it is expanded.

v_gene	j_gene	abundance	d_gene	CDR3nt	CDR3aa
TRBV11-2	TRBJ1-2	NA	TRBD1	TGTGCCAGCAGCTTAGACCGACAGGGAGTGGGAAAAAACTATGGCTACACCTTC	CASSLDRQGVGKNYGYTF
TRBV5-6	TRBJ2-7	NA	TRBD2	TGTGCCAGCAGCTTGTGGGGGGGAATGAGCTACGAGCAGTACTTC	CASSLWGGMSYEQYF
TRBV7-9	TRBJ2-1	NA	NA	TGTGCCAGCAGCTTAGCTATCAATGAGCAGTTCTTC	CASSLAINEQFF
TRBV19	TRBJ2-7	once	TRBD1	TGTGCCAGTAGCCAAGGACAGGCCTACGAGCAGTACTTC	CASSQGQAYEQYF
TRBV9	TRBJ1-1	few	NA	TGTGCCAGCGGCGGAGGGGGGGCGGGCACTGAAGCTTTCTTT	CASGGGGAGTEAFF
TRBV2	TRBJ2-2	NA	NA	TGTGCCAGCAACGAGGTGGAGGGGGCCACCGGGGAGCTGTTTTTT	CASNEVEGATGELFF
TRBV14	TRBJ2-1	NA	NA	TGTGCCAGCAGCCAAAGGGGCGAGTCCTACAATGAGCAGTTCTTC	CASSQRGESYNEQFF
TRBV6-5	TRBJ1-1	NA	NA	TGTGCCAGCAGAGACGAGACAGTGAACACTGAAGCTTTCTTT	CASRDETVNTEAFF
TRBV11-2	TRBJ1-3	NA	NA	TGTGCCAGCAGCTTAGAGGGGGGCTCTGGAAACACCATATATTTT	CASSLEGGSGNTIYF
TRBV15	TRBJ2-1	NA	NA	TGTGCCACCAGCAGTGATCTCGGGTACGGTGAGCAGTTCTTC	CATSSDLGYGEQFF
TRBV10-2	TRBJ1-5	NA	TRBD1	TGCGCCAGTAATACAGGGGGACATCAGCCCCAGCATTTT	CASNTGGHQPQHF
TRBV7-3	TRBJ2-1	once	TRBD2	TGTGCCAGCAGCTTATTAGAGGGACTAGTGGATGAGCAGTTCTTC	CASSLLEGLVDEQFF
TRBV7-2	TRBJ1-5	few	TRBD1	TGTGCCAGCAGCTCGCAGGGGGCAGGACAGCCCCAGCATTTT	CASSSQGAGQPQHF
TRBV5-1	TRBJ2-1	NA	NA	TGCGCCAGCAGCCCGTCGGACACCTACAATGAGCAGTTCTTC	CASSPSDTYNEQFF
TRBV9	TRBJ1-1	NA	TRBD1	TGTGCCAGCACAGGGGGGCCAAACCAGAACACTGAAGCTTTCTTT	CASTGGPNQNTEAFF
TRBV28	TRBJ2-7	few	NA	TGTGCCAGCAGTTTCTCAGGGTCCGGATCCTACGAGCAGTACTTC	CASSFSGSGSYEQYF
TRBV19	TRBJ2-1	NA	TRBD1	TGTGCCAGTAGTCACGGCCGGGACAGGGTTTACAATGAGCAGTTCTTC	CASSHGRDRVYNEQFF
TRBV7-9	TRBJ2-7	NA	NA	TGTGCCAGCAGCCCAAAAGGTACAGGGAAGGAAGGCGAGCAGTACTTC	CASSPKGTGKEGEQYF
TRBV19	TRBJ1-1	NA	NA	TGTGCCAGTAGCACTAGATCCGGAATTAACACTGAAGCTTTCTTT	CASSTRSGINTEAFF
TRBV6-1	TRBJ2-7	NA	TRBD1	TGTGCCAGCAAACAGGGGGAATCCTACGAGCAGTACTTC	CASKQGESYEQYF
TRBV5-5	TRBJ1-2	NA	TRBD1	TGTGCCAGCAGCGCCGGACAGGGTTGGTATGGCTACACCTTC	CASSAGQGWYGYTF
TRBV4-1	TRBJ2-5	once	NA	TGCGCCAGCAGCCAACTCCCTCGGGAGACCCAGTACTTC	CASSQLPRETQYF
TRBV6-5	TRBJ1-6	few	NA	TGTGCCAGCACTACCGCGTGGGGCTCACCCCTCCACTTT	CASTTAWGSPLHF
TRBV10-3	TRBJ1-2	NA	TRBD1	TGTGCCATCAGCCCGACAGGGATCTATGGCTACACCTTC	CAISPTGIYGYTF
TRBV7-2	TRBJ2-5	NA	TRBD2	TGTGCCAGCAGCTACGGTGCGGGGGTCGGGGAGCAGTACTTC	CASSYGAGVGEQYF
TRBV15	TRBJ2-3	NA	NA	TGTGCCACCAGAGACCCTCGGCGGGGGCTCACAGATACGCAGTATTTT	CATRDPRRGLTDTQYF
TRBV25-1	TRBJ2-1	NA	TRBD1	TGTGCCAGCAGGGGACAGGTCTACAATGAGCAGTTCTTC	CASRGQVYNEQFF
TRBV11-3	TRBJ2-3	NA	NA	TGTGCCAGCAGCCCCTCCCAGGGGAGCACAGATACGCAGTATTTT	CASSPSQGSTDTQYF
TRBV6-4	TRBJ2-3	NA	NA	TGTGCCAGCAGTGACTCGGAACAGGGTGGCACAGATACGCAGTATTTT	CASSDSEQGGTDTQYF
TRBV6-1	TRBJ1-6	few	TRBD1	TGTGCCAGCAGTGTTACGACAGGGGGATCACCCCTCCACTTT	CASSVTTGGSPLHF
TRBV6-5	TRBJ1-1	once	NA	TGTGCCAGCATGGAGGTGAACACTGAAGCTTTCTTT	CASMEVNTEAFF
TRBV4-2	TRBJ2-7	NA	TRBD2	TGTGCCAGCAGCCAAGAGACTAGCGGCTCCTACGAGCAGTACTTC	CASSQETSGSYEQYF
TRBV5-1	TRBJ1-2	NA	NA	TGCGCCAGCAGCTTGGGCATTGACAGGACAGTTGGCTACACCTTC	CASSLGIDRTVGYTF
TRBV2	TRBJ2-5	few	TRBD2	TGTGCCAGCACGATTCAACTAGCGGGGAAAGAGACCCAGTACTTC	CASTIQLAGKETQYF
TRBV5-1	TRBJ1-1	NA	NA	TGCGCCAGCAGAGGGAGTCTGAACACTGAAGCTTTCTTT	CASRGSLNTEAFF
TRBV11-3	TRBJ2-1	NA	TRBD2	TGTGCCAGCAGCTTCCGCGGGGGTAACCTTAATGAGCAGTTCTTC	CASSFRGGNLNEQFF
TRBV2	TRBJ1-1	NA	NA	TGTGCCAGCAGCTTTTCCGGGACAAGGGCTATGAACACTGAAGCTTTCTTT	CASSFSGTRAMNTEAFF
TRBV6-5	TRBJ2-2	once	TRBD1	TGTGCCAGCAGTTACTCGGGACAGGGGATCGGGGAGCTGTTTTTT	CASSYSGQGIGELFF
TRBV21-1	TRBJ2-3	NA	NA	TGTGCCAGCCCTGGTAGGGGTTCAGGGAGCACAGATACGCAGTATTTT	CASPGRGSGSTDTQYF
TRBV7-6	TRBJ2-3	few	NA	TGTGCCAGCAGCTTAGTCGGGGGAGATACGCAGTATTTT	CASSLVGGDTQYF
TRBV25-1	TRBJ1-2	few	NA	TGTGCCAGCAGTGGCGAGGCAGGGTCCTATGGCTACACCTTC	CASSGEAGSYGYTF